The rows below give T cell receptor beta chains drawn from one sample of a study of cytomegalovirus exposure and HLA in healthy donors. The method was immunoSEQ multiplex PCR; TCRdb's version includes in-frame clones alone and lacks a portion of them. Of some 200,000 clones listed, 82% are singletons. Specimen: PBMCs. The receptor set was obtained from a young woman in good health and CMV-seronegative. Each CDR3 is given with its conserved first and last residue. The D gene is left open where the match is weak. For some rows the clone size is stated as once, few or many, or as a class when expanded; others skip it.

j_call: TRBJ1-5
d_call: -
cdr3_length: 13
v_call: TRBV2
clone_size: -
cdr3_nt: TGTGCCACCAGGACAGAGTACAATCAGCCCCAGCATTTT
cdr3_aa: CATRTEYNQPQHF

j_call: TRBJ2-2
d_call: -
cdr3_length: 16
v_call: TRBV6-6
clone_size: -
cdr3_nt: TGTGCCAGCAGCCCTGCCCGGACAGTCAACACCGGGGAGCTGTTTTTT
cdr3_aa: CASSPARTVNTGELFF

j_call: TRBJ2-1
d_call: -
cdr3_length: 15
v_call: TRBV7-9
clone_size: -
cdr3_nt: TGTGCCAGCAGCGGGGGCCTTAAGGTTGACAATGAGCAGTTCTTC
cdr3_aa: CASSGGLKVDNEQFF

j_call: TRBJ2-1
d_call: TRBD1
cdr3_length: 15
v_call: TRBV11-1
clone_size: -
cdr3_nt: TGTGCCAGCAGCTCCGGGACAGTGCGCCACAATGAGCAGTTCTTC
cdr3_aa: CASSSGTVRHNEQFF

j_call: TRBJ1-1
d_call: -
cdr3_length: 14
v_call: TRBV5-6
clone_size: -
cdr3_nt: TGTGCCAGCAGCTCAAGACAGGCCGACACTGAAGCTTTCTTT
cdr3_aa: CASSSRQADTEAFF

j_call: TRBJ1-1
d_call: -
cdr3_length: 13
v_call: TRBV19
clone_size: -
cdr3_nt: TGTGCCAGTAGCCCAGGCCGGGGGGCTGAAGCTTTCTTT
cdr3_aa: CASSPGRGAEAFF

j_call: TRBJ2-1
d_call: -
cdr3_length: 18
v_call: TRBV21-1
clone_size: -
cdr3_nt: TGTGCCAGCAGCAGGCGGACAGGATCGGTACTAGCTAAAAATGAGCAGTTCTTC
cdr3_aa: CASSRRTGSVLAKNEQFF

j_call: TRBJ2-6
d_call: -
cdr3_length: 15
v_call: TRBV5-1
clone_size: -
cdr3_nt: TGCGCCAGCAGCTTGGGCGGATCTGGGGCCAACGTCCTGACTTTC
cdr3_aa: CASSLGGSGANVLTF

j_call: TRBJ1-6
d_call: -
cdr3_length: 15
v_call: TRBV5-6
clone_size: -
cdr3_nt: TGTGCCAGCAGCTTAATGTGGGGCTCGTCCGTAGTCCCCCACTTT
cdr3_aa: CASSLMWGSSVVPHF

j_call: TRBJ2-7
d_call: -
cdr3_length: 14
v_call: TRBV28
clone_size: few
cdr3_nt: TGTGCCAGCAGTTTACCTTTAGGGGACTACGAGCAGTACTTC
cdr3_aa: CASSLPLGDYEQYF

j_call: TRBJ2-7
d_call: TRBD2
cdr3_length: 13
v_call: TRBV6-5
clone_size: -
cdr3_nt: TGTGCCACCACTAGCGGGAGCTCCTACGAGCAGTACTTC
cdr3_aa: CATTSGSSYEQYF

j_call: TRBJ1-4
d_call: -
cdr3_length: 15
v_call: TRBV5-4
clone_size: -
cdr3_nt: TGTGCCAGCAGCTTGGGTCCAGAACCGAATGAAAAACTGTTTTTT
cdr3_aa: CASSLGPEPNEKLFF

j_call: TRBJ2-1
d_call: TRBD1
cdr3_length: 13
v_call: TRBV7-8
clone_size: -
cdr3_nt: TGTGCCAGCAGCTCTACAGGGGCCAATGAGCAGTTCTTC
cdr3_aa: CASSSTGANEQFF

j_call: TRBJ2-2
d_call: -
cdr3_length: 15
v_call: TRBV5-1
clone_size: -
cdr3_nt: TGCGCCAGCAATTTGGGGGCAGTAGCCCTCGGGGAGCTGTTTTTT
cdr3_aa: CASNLGAVALGELFF

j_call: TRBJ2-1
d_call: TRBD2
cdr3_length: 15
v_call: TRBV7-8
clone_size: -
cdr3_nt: TGTGCCAGCTTCCCTAGCGGGAGGCCGTACAATGAGCAGTTCTTC
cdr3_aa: CASFPSGRPYNEQFF

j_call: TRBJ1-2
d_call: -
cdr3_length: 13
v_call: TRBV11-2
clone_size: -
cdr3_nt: TGTGCCAGCAGCCCCAGAGTCGGGGGAGGCTACACCTTC
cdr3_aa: CASSPRVGGGYTF

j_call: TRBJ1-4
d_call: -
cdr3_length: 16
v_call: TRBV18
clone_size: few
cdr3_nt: TGTGCCAGCTCACCATCAAAGGGAGGGGTAGCTGAAAAACTGTTTTTT
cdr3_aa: CASSPSKGGVAEKLFF

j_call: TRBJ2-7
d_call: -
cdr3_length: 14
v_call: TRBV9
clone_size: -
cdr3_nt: TGTGCCAGCAGCTCGCCGGGAGTCCCCTACGAGCAGTACTTC
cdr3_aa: CASSSPGVPYEQYF

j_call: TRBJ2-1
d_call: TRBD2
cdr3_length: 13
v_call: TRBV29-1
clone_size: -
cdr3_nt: TGCATCATACGGGAGGGCAGTGACAATGAGCAGTTCTTC
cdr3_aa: CIIREGSDNEQFF

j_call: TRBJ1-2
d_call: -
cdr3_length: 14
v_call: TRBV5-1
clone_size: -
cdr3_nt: TGCGCCAGCAGCTTGCAGGGGAGCTCCTATGGCTACACCTTC
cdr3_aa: CASSLQGSSYGYTF

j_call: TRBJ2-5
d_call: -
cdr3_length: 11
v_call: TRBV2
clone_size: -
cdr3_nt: TGTGCCAGCACAGGGCCGAAGACCCAGTACTTC
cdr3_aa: CASTGPKTQYF

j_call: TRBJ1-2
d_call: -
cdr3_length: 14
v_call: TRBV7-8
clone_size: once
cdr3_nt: TGTGCCAGCAGCTTAGCCGGTCCTAACTATGGCTACACCTTC
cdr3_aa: CASSLAGPNYGYTF

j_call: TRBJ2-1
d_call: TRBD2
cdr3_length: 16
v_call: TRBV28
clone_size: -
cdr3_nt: TGTGCCAGCGGGAGAGATGGCGGGAGGGTGAGCAATGAGCAGTTCTTC
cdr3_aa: CASGRDGGRVSNEQFF

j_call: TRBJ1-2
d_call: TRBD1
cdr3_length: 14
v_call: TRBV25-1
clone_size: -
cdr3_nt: TGTGCCAGCAGTGGGGACAGGGCCCTCCTTGGCTACACCTTC
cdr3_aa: CASSGDRALLGYTF

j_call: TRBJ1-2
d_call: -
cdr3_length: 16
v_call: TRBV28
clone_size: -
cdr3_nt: TGTGCCAGCAGTTCCCCGGCCTCGCGGGCTGGCTATGGCTACACCTTC
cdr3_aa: CASSSPASRAGYGYTF

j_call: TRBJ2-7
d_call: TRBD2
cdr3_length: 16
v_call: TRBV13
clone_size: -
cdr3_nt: TGTGCCAGCAGCTTAGCTACTAGCGGGGGAGATTACGAGCAGTACTTC
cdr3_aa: CASSLATSGGDYEQYF

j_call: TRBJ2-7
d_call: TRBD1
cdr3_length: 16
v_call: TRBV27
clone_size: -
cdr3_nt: TGTGCCAGCAGTTTGCTTGGACAGGGGGGAGTTGGGGAGCAGTACTTC
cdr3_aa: CASSLLGQGGVGEQYF

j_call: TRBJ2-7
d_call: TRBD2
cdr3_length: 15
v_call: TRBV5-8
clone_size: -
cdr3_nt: TGTGCCAGCAGCTTGCTGACTAGCGGCTCCTACGAGCAGTACTTC
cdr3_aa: CASSLLTSGSYEQYF

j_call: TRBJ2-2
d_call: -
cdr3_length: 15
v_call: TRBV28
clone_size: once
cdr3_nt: TGTGCCAGCAGTCGACCGGGACAGAACACCGGGGAGCTGTTTTTT
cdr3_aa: CASSRPGQNTGELFF

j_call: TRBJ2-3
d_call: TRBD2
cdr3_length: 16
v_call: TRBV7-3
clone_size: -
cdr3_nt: TGTGCCAGCAGCTCCGTAGCGGGCCTTAGCACAGATACGCAGTATTTT
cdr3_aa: CASSSVAGLSTDTQYF

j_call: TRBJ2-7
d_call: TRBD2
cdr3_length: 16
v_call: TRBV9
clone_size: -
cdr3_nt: TGTGCCAGCAGCCTAACTAGCGACCCCTCCTACGACGGGCAGTACTTC
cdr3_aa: CASSLTSDPSYDGQYF

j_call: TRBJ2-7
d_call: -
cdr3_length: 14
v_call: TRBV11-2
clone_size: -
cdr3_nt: TGTGCCAGCAGCTTAGAGAACGGGGGTGGCGAGCAGTACTTC
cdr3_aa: CASSLENGGGEQYF

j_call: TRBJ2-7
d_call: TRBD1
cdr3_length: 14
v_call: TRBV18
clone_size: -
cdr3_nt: TGTGCCAGCTCATCGGACAGGGTTCGGTACGAGCAGTACTTC
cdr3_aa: CASSSDRVRYEQYF

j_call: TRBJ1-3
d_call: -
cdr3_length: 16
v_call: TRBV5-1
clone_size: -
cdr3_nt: TGCGCCAGCAGCCTGGGACACCCGAGCTCTGGAAACACCATATATTTT
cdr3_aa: CASSLGHPSSGNTIYF

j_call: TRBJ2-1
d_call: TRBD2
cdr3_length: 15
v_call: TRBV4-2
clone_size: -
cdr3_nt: TGTGCCAGCAGCCACCCTAGCGGGGGCTACAATGAGCAGTTCTTC
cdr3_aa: CASSHPSGGYNEQFF

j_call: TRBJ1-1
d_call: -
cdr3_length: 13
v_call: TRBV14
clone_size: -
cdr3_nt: TGTGCCAGCAGCCAGACACTGAACACTGAAGCTTTCTTT
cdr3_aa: CASSQTLNTEAFF

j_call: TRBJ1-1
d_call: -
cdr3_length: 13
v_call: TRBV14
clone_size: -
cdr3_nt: TGTGCCAGCAGCCAGGATATCAGGACTGAAGCTTTCTTT
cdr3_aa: CASSQDIRTEAFF

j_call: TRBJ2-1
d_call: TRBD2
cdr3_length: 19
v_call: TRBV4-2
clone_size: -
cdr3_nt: TGTGCCAGCAGCCAAGATCGGGCCAGCGGGAGCTCTGTGATGTATGAGCAGTTCTTC
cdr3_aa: CASSQDRASGSSVMYEQFF

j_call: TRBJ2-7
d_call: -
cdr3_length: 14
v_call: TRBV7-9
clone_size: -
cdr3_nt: TGTGCCAGCAGCTTAGGTGCAGGGCCCTACGAGCAGTACTTC
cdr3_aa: CASSLGAGPYEQYF

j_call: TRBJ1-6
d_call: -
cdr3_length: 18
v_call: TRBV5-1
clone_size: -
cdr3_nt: TGCGCCAGCAGCTTTTCAGGGCATTCACTCGGGAGCGGGTCACCCCTCCACTTT
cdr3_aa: CASSFSGHSLGSGSPLHF

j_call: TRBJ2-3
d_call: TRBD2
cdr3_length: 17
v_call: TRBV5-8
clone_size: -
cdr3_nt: TGTGCCAGCAGCTATCGGACTAGCGGGGTCGGCACAGATACGCAGTATTTT
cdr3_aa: CASSYRTSGVGTDTQYF

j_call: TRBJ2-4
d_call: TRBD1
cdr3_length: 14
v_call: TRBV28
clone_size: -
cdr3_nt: TGTGCCAGCAGTTCCAACAGGGGGCAGGTCATTCAGTACTTC
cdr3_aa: CASSSNRGQVIQYF

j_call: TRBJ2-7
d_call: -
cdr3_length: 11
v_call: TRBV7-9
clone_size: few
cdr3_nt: TGTGCCAGCAGTACAGGGATCGAGCAGTACTTC
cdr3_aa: CASSTGIEQYF

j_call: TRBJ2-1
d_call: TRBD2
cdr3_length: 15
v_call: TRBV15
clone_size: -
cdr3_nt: TGTGCCACCAATCGGCGGGAGGGCTCCTACAATGAGCAGTTCTTC
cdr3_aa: CATNRREGSYNEQFF

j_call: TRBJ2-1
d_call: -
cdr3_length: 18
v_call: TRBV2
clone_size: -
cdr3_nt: TGTGCCAGAATCGGGACAGGGGTACTAGCGGGGGTATACAATGAGCAGTTCTTC
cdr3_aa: CARIGTGVLAGVYNEQFF

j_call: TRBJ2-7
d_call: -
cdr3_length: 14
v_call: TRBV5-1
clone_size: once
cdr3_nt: TGCGCCAGCAGCCCTCAAGCGAGTTCCTACGAGCAGTACTTC
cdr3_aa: CASSPQASSYEQYF

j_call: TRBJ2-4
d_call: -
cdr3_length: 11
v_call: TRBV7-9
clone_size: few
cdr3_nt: TGTGCCAGCGTCGACAGAAACATTCAGTACTTC
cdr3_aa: CASVDRNIQYF

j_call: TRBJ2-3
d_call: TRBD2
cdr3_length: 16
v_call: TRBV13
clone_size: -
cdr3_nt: TGTGCCAGCAGGAAACTAGCGGGGGGGCCTACAGATACGCAGTATTTT
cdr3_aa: CASRKLAGGPTDTQYF

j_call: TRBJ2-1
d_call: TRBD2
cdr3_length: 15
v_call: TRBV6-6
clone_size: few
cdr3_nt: TGTGCCAGCCGGTGGACTAGCGGCCTCTACAATGAGCAGTTCTTC
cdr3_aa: CASRWTSGLYNEQFF

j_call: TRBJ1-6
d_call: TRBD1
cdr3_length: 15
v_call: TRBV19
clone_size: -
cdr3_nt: TGTGCCAGTAGAGAGCAGGGGGACCCGATTTCACCCCTCCACTTT
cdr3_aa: CASREQGDPISPLHF